These 28 T cell receptor beta chains share one sample of origin, sequenced in a study of blood T cells in healthy people across ages. A second 7 to 11 cycle PCR used barcoded and J-beta primers. TCRdb recomputed calls from the 5' RACE reads with MiXCR, one row per CDR3 protein. The table shows fewer than 1,000,000 distinct CDR3 sequences, with about 42% occurring only once. Sequenced input: blood. These receptors were collected from a man between 60 and 70 years old in good health.

In this sample, this clonotype turned up once. V usage is TRBV3-1 and J usage is TRBJ1-5; D remains unclear. Per germline, CDR1 LGHDT and CDR2 YNNKEL (reference sequence). V lost 0 bases and J lost 0, with 6 bases in between. This CDR3 comprises 15 residues. The CDR3 here is CASSQEWGSNQPQHF. CDR3 bases: TGTGCCAGCAGCCAAGAATGGGGTAGCAATCAGCCCCAGCATTTT. Full variable domain (rest looked up from reference TRBV3-1 and TRBJ1-5): DTAVSQTPKYLVTQMGNDKSIKCEQNLGHDTMYWYKQDSKKFLKIMFSYNNKELIINETVPNRFSPKSPDKAHLNLHINSLELGDSAVYFCASSQEWGSNQPQHFGDGTRLSIL.

The chain combines TRBV3-1 with TRBJ1-5; D might be TRBD1 (5 bases). V was clipped by 5 bases and J by 2 bases, with 13 bases between them. This CDR3 has 15 amino acids. From germline, CDR1 is LGHDT and CDR2 YNNKEL (reference sequence). CDR3 in amino acids: CASSGQGIGNQPQHF. CDR3 in DNA: TGTGCCAGCAGCGGGCAGGGTATCGGCAATCAGCCCCAGCATTTT.

The rearrangement links TRBV7-2 to TRBJ2-1; possibly TRBD1 for D (5 bases). This CDR3 spans 13 amino acids. The germline gives CDR1 SGHTA, CDR2 FQGNSA. The V and J ends lost 5 bases and 7 bases respectively, with 12 bases between them. CDR3 region: CASSTGNMNEQFF. The DNA of the CDR3 is TGTGCCAGCAGCACAGGCAATATGAATGAGCAGTTCTTC.

This clonotype was observed a single time. The V call is TRBV12-3 or TRBV12-4, the J call TRBJ2-5; D remains unclear. This CDR3 comprises 13 residues. Trimming took 5 bases from V and 11 from J, leaving 18 bases between them. The CDR3 nucleotides read TGTGCCAGCAGTGGTCTTCGCTCCTCCGTGCAGTACTTC. Encoded protein: CASSGLRSSVQYF.

This clonotype came up a few times. CDR3 sequence (DNA): TGCAGTGCTAGTGGACGGGGGGCCTCCTACGAGCAGTACTTC. This encodes CSASGRGASYEQYF. The chain couples TRBV20-1 to TRBJ2-7, with a possible D match to TRBD2 (7 bases). Germline lookup yields CDR1 DFQATT and CDR2 SNEGSKA (reference sequence). With 3 bases removed from V and 0 bases from J, the gap between germline ends came to 12 bases. This CDR3 has 14 residues.

The chain is built from TRBV18 and TRBJ1-1; the D is unclear. The CDR3 contains 14 residues. Germline V lookup: CDR1 KGHSH, CDR2 LQKENI. V dropped 1 base and J dropped 1 base, with 7 bases sitting between them. The CDR3 protein is CASSPLQRNTEAFF. CDR3 bases: TGTGCCAGCTCACCACTGCAGAGGAACACTGAAGCTTTCTTT. Full variable domain (outside the CDR3, taken from reference TRBV18 and TRBJ1-1): NAGVMQNPRHLVRRRGQEARLRCSPMKGHSHVYWYRQLPEEGLKFMVYLQKENIIDESGMPKERFSAEFPKEGPSILRIQQVVRGDSAAYFCASSPLQRNTEAFFGQGTRLTVV.

The chain combines TRBV6-1 with TRBJ2-2; 14 nucleotides match TRBD2. The CDR3 consists of 18 residues. Germline assignment: CDR1 MNHNS and CDR2 SASEGT. Trimming cost V 5 bases and J 6 bases; bases outside gene matches: 11. The CDR3 DNA sequence: TGTGCCAGCAGTCTGGCCGGGACTAGCGGGAGTTTTGCCGGGGAGCTGTTTTTT. This sequence encodes CASSLAGTSGSFAGELFF.

This clonotype occurred a few times. This rearrangement joins TRBV3-1 to TRBJ1-5, with 9 bases identical to TRBD1. CDR1 LGHDT and CDR2 YNNKEL come from the germline V gene (reference sequence). There are 20 residues in the CDR3. Unmatched junction bases numbered 13, after V lost 1 base and J lost 0 bases. The CDR3 reads CASSQGDGTGSSYSNQPQHF. The CDR3 nucleotides read TGTGCCAGCAGCCAAGGAGATGGGACAGGGAGCTCTTATAGCAATCAGCCCCAGCATTTT.

This clonotype was observed a few times. This sequence joins TRBV7-9 and TRBJ2-7, with D perhaps given as TRBD1 or TRBD2 (6 bases each). CDR1 is SEHNR, CDR2 FQNEAQ, per germline (reference sequence). The CDR3 totals 15 residues. Trimming cost V 10 bases and J 7 bases, with 26 bases left between them. The CDR3 reads CATLLGGASYNEQYF. The CDR3 DNA follows: TGTGCCACCCTCTTGGGGGGCGCCAGCTACAATGAGCAGTACTTC. The variable domain in full, completed from reference TRBV7-9 and TRBJ2-7, reads DTGVSQNPRHKITKRGQNVTFRCDPISEHNRLYWYRQTLGQGPEFLTYFQNEAQLEKSRLLSDRFSAERPKGSFSTLEIQRTEQGDSAMYLCATLLGGASYNEQYFGPGTRLTVT.

The V and J genes are TRBV27 and TRBJ2-5; D may match TRBD1 or TRBD2 (7 bases each). Matching the DNA end better, TRBJ2-7 makes the J call doubtful. Germline V CDR1 and CDR2: MNHEY, SMNVEV (reference sequence). The CDR3 has 13 amino acids. The CDR3 protein is CATRGGMIYEQYF. The CDR3 DNA reads TGTGCCACCAGGGGGGGGATGATCTACGAGCAGTACTTC.

V gene TRBV5-1 combines with J gene TRBJ2-7; no firm D call. CDR3 length equals 15 residues. With 0 bases removed from V and 2 bases from J, the gap between germline ends came to 12 bases. Per germline, CDR1 SGHRS and CDR2 YFSETQ. The CDR3 nucleotides read TGCGCCAGCAGCTTGGAAGTCTCCACAGCCTACGAGCAGTACTTC. It is translated as CASSLEVSTAYEQYF. Full variable domain (outside the CDR3, taken from reference TRBV5-1 and TRBJ2-7): KAGVTQTPRYLIKTRGQQVTLSCSPISGHRSVSWYQQTPGQGLQFLFEYFSETQRNKGNFPGRFSGRQFSNSRSEMNVSTLELGDSALYLCASSLEVSTAYEQYFGPGTRLTVT.

V usage is TRBV4-3 and J usage is TRBJ1-5, with 7 bases fitting TRBD1. Trimming at V came to 1 base and at J to 9 bases, leaving 9 bases not matched to a gene. CDR3 length equals 15 residues. Germline V CDR1 and CDR2: LGHNA, YSLEER. The CDR3 DNA reads as TGCGCCAGCAGCCAAGCGTCAGGGGGAATGGGGCCCCAGCATTTT. It translates to CASSQASGGMGPQHF.

The chain is built from TRBV7-2 and TRBJ2-4; no firm D call. The J call may be in error: the DNA end matches TRBJ2-5 better. The CDR3 loop spans 18 amino acids. Germline lookup yields CDR1 SGHTA and CDR2 FQGNSA. This CDR3 reads CASSLGTAKRKTQETQYF. In DNA form, the CDR3 reads TGTGCCAGCAGCCTGGGTACGGCCAAGCGAAAAACACAAGAGACCCAGTACTTC.

This clonotype turned up a few times. V usage is TRBV9 and J usage is TRBJ1-2; D might be TRBD1 (6 bases). V was trimmed by 3 bases and J by 4 bases, leaving 19 bases between them. Per the germline V gene, CDR1 is SGDLS and CDR2 is YYNGEE. This CDR3 spans 16 amino acids. The chain's CDR3 is CASSGIQGVGSYGYTF. DNA for the CDR3: TGTGCCAGCAGCGGCATACAGGGAGTGGGAAGCTATGGCTACACCTTC.

This clonotype has ten or more counts. The chain has TRBV20-1 and TRBJ1-6; TRBD1 aligns across 10 bases. There are 13 residues in the CDR3. The germline V gene has CDR1 DFQATT and CDR2 SNEGSKA (reference sequence). Trimming cost V 5 bases and J 7 bases; bases outside gene matches: 2. CDR3 region: CSALTGGNSPLHF. DNA for the CDR3: TGCAGTGCTCTGACAGGGGGCAATTCACCCCTCCACTTT.

This clonotype was observed a single time. The genes are TRBV4-2 and TRBJ2-7, with TRBD2 matching over 14 bases. This CDR3 comprises 18 residues. With V trimmed by 5 bases and J by 0 bases, 9 bases remained unmatched. Germline V gene data show CDR1 as LGHNA and CDR2 as YNFKEQ. The CDR3 nucleotides are TGTGCCAGCAGCGACGGACTAGCGGGGGGCCTAAACTCCTACGAGCAGTACTTC. It encodes CASSDGLAGGLNSYEQYF.

V and J are TRBV6-1 and TRBJ1-4; D is possibly TRBD1 (5 bases). Germline assignment: CDR1 MNHNS and CDR2 SASEGT. V lost 2 bases, J lost 5 bases, and 12 bases lay in between. This CDR3 is built from 15 residues. CDR3 sequence (DNA): TGTGCCAGCAGTGAATTTACCAGGGAAAATGAAAAACTGTTTTTT. Its protein product is CASSEFTRENEKLFF.

The genes are TRBV6-2 or TRBV6-3 and TRBJ2-5; D gene unclear. Per germline, CDR1 MNHEY and CDR2 SVGEGT. The ends were cut back, 2 bases at V and 1 base at J, with 8 bases in the middle. This CDR3 comprises 14 residues. The CDR3 loop is CASSYNSPQETQYF. In DNA form, the CDR3 reads TGTGCCAGCAGTTACAATAGTCCCCAAGAGACCCAGTACTTC.

This chain links TRBV20-1 with TRBJ2-5; 14 bases are a match to TRBD2. J lost 4 bases, V lost 6 bases, and 10 bases had no gene match. This CDR3 has 16 residues. Germline V gene lookup returns CDR1 DFQATT and CDR2 SNEGSKA (reference sequence). CDR3 amino acids: CSAKGLAGAPGETQYF. CDR3 nucleotide sequence: TGCAGTGCCAAGGGACTAGCGGGGGCCCCAGGAGAGACCCAGTACTTC.

The table lists this clonotype with many counts. The chain recombines TRBV7-9 with TRBJ2-7, with D possibly TRBD2 on 5 matching bases. The germline CDR1 and CDR2 sequences are SEHNR and FQNEAQ (reference sequence). The CDR3 has 12 amino acids. V lost 4 bases and J 3 bases, leaving 7 bases between the germline ends. The CDR3 spells CASSSTNYEQYF. CDR3 sequence (DNA): TGTGCCAGCAGCTCGACTAACTACGAGCAGTACTTC.

The chain uses TRBV5-5 and TRBJ2-1; D not certain. Per the germline V gene, CDR1 is SGHKS and CDR2 is YYEKEE (reference sequence). The CDR3 totals 14 residues. V was pared by 4 bases and J by 4 bases, with 12 bases between. The CDR3 loop reads CASSPAQKYNEQFF. The CDR3 DNA follows: TGTGCCAGCAGCCCAGCACAGAAGTACAATGAGCAGTTCTTC.

The chain employs TRBV20-1 and TRBJ1-2, with TRBD1 identical over 11 bases. After removal of 5 bases from V and 8 bases from J, the junction contained 7 bases not matched to a gene. This CDR3 has 13 residues. The germline V gene encodes CDR1 DFQATT and CDR2 SNEGSKA (reference sequence). The CDR3 loop reads CSAGGQGALGYTF. In nucleotides, the CDR3 is TGCAGTGCTGGAGGACAGGGGGCTCTCGGCTACACCTTC.

This chain connects TRBV5-1 to TRBJ2-4, with D hard to call. The J call is uncertain, as TRBJ2-7 better fits the DNA end. The germline CDR1 and CDR2 sequences are SGHRS and YFSETQ. CDR3 length: 14 residues. CDR3 sequence (DNA): TGCGCCAGCAGCACTACAATTGGCCCCTACGAGCAGTACTTC. As protein: CASSTTIGPYEQYF.

The J gene is TRBJ1-1, the V gene TRBV29-1; D remains unclear. The CDR3 has 11 amino acids. CDR1 and CDR2 from the germline V gene are SQVTM and ANQGSEA. V was trimmed by 7 bases and J by 0 bases, leaving 6 bases between them. CDR3 loop: CSDRMNTEAFF. As DNA, the CDR3 is TGCAGCGACCGAATGAACACTGAAGCTTTCTTT. Based on the CDR3 plus reference TRBV29-1 and TRBJ1-1, the full variable domain is SAVISQKPSRDICQRGTSLTIQCQVDSQVTMMFWYRQQPGQSLTLIATANQGSEATYESGFVIDKFPISRPNLTFSTLTVSNMSPEDSSIYLCSDRMNTEAFFGQGTRLTVV.

The rearrangement joins TRBV7-8 to TRBJ2-5; TRBD2 aligns across 10 bases. Germline-derived CDR1 and CDR2 are SGHVS and FQNEAQ. V shed 2 bases and J 11 bases; nucleotides not matched to a gene: 11. The CDR3 consists of 15 residues. The CDR3 loop is CASSLLRAGGKKQYF. The CDR3 nucleotides are TGTGCCAGCAGCTTATTGCGAGCGGGGGGGAAAAAGCAGTACTTC.

This clonotype was seen a few times. This rearrangement joins TRBV28 to TRBJ2-7; 8 bases agree with TRBD1. After removal of 7 bases from V and 2 bases from J, the junction contained 7 bases not matched to a gene. Per germline, CDR1 MDHEN and CDR2 SYDVKM. The CDR3 extends over 14 amino acids. The CDR3 loop is CASKPGGGTYEQYF. The CDR3 DNA reads TGTGCCAGCAAACCAGGGGGCGGTACCTACGAGCAGTACTTC.

V is TRBV11-2 and J is TRBJ2-7, with a possible D match to TRBD1 (5 bases). V was clipped by 8 bases and J by 0 bases, with 14 bases between them. The CDR3 loop spans 14 amino acids. Germline lookup yields CDR1 SGHAT and CDR2 FQNNGV. The DNA for the CDR3 is TGTGCCAGCGCCCAAGGGGTAAGCTCCTACGAGCAGTACTTC. Protein: CASAQGVSSYEQYF.

J is TRBJ2-7 and V is TRBV20-1; D is undetermined. Per the germline V gene, CDR1 is DFQATT and CDR2 is SNEGSKA (reference sequence). This CDR3 is built from 13 residues. Trimming took 6 bases from V and 6 from J, leaving 18 bases between them. In DNA, the CDR3 is TGCAGTGCCAGTGAAGGCGCCATGGGCGAGCAGTACTTC. It specifies CSASEGAMGEQYF.